These 14 T cell receptor beta chains came from one sample sequenced in a study of identical twins. Via MiXCR, TCRdb re-called the 5' RACE reads, giving one row per CDR3 protein. The sample has about 1.7 million distinct CDR3 sequences, roughly 35% seen once. The sequenced sample was cord blood. These receptors came from a newborn girl in good health.

This clonotype came up a few times. This chain connects TRBV20-1 to TRBJ2-5; a possible D gene is TRBD1 (6 bases). The CDR3 loop spans 14 amino acids. Trimming took off 3 bases at V and 1 base at J, with 12 bases between the two ends. Looked up from germline, CDR1 is DFQATT and CDR2 is SNEGSKA (reference sequence). The CDR3 loop reads CSARKTGTQETQYF. In DNA, the CDR3 is TGCAGTGCTAGGAAAACAGGGACCCAAGAGACCCAGTACTTC.

The chain combines TRBV7-9 with TRBJ2-3, with D maybe TRBD1 (5 bases). The germline V and J ends were trimmed by 3 bases and 6 bases, with 13 bases remaining between them. Germline-derived CDR1 and CDR2 are SEHNR and FQNEAQ (reference sequence). The CDR3 totals 14 residues. The CDR3 nucleotides are TGTGCCAGCAGCTTGGGCAGGGATTTGGATACGCAGTATTTT. This sequence encodes CASSLGRDLDTQYF.

This clonotype was found a few times. The chain links TRBV7-8 to TRBJ2-1; D is perhaps TRBD2 (6 bases). Per germline, CDR1 SGHVS and CDR2 FQNEAQ. The CDR3 has 17 amino acids. The V end lost 5 bases, the J end lost 3 bases, and 20 bases lay between the germline ends. The CDR3 region is CASSLRLESPYYNEQFF. The CDR3 DNA follows: TGTGCCAGCAGCCTTCGACTAGAAAGTCCCTACTACAATGAGCAGTTCTTC.

This clonotype was counted a few times. The V and J genes are TRBV28 and TRBJ2-1, with D uncertain. Looked up from germline, CDR1 is MDHEN and CDR2 is SYDVKM. CDR3 length equals 12 residues. The germline V and J ends were trimmed by 3 bases and 12 bases, with 12 bases remaining between them. The CDR3 reads CASSLVGNGQFF. DNA of the CDR3: TGTGCCAGCAGTTTGGTAGGGAACGGGCAGTTCTTC.

The chain is built from TRBV20-1 and TRBJ2-5; 9 nucleotides align to TRBD1. The CDR3 runs 15 residues. Germline-derived CDR1 and CDR2 are DFQATT and SNEGSKA (reference sequence). V shed 5 bases and J 4 bases; nucleotides not matched to a gene: 11. The CDR3 protein is CSASTPTGGRETQYF. In DNA, the CDR3 is TGCAGTGCTTCCACCCCTACAGGGGGCCGAGAGACCCAGTACTTC.

The V call is TRBV11-3, the J call TRBJ1-3; 7 bases agree with TRBD1. Germline V gives CDR1 SGHNT, CDR2 YENEEA. CDR3 length: 16 residues. V trimming: 7 bases; J trimming: 2 bases; junction bases outside the gene matches: 11. CDR3 DNA sequence: TGTGCCAGCAACTCCCGGCATCAGGGGGCTGGAAACACCATATATTTT. Translated, it gives CASNSRHQGAGNTIYF. The variable domain in full, completed from reference TRBV11-3 and TRBJ1-3, reads EAGVVQSPRYKIIEKKQPVAFWCNPISGHNTLYWYLQNLGQGPELLIRYENEEAVDDSQLPKDRFSAERLKGVDSTLKIQPAELGDSAVYLCASNSRHQGAGNTIYFGEGSWLTVV.

This clonotype was picked up a small number of times. The chain carries TRBV19 and TRBJ2-4, with TRBD2 identical over 8 bases. The CDR3 length is 15 residues. V lost 3 bases to trimming and J lost 6 bases; unmatched junction nucleotides: 7. Germline-derived CDR1 and CDR2 are LNHDA and SQIVND (reference sequence). The CDR3 sequence: CASSIRGGMGNIQYF. In DNA, the CDR3 is TGTGCCAGTAGTATTCGGGGGGGTATGGGAAACATTCAGTACTTC.

The chain uses TRBV3-1 and TRBJ2-7, with D maybe TRBD1 (5 bases). Germline values: CDR1 LGHDT, CDR2 YNNKEL (reference sequence). Trimming took 2 bases from V and 7 from J, leaving 9 bases between them. CDR3 length: 12 residues. CDR3 bases: TGTGCCAGCAGCCAATTTTCAGGGGAGCAGTACTTC. This gives the protein CASSQFSGEQYF.

This clonotype has only a few counts. This chain joins TRBV24-1 and TRBJ2-3; 14 bases align to TRBD2. The trim removed 4 bases at V and 2 bases at J, leaving 4 bases unmatched. The CDR3 spans 17 residues. The V gene's germline CDR1 is KGHDR and CDR2 SFDVKD. CDR3 sequence: CATSETSGRVLTDTQYF. The CDR3 coding sequence is TGTGCCACCAGTGAGACTAGCGGGAGGGTCCTCACAGATACGCAGTATTTT.

This clonotype was seen only a few times. The rearrangement links TRBV20-1 to TRBJ2-3; 13 bases are shared with TRBD2. With 3 bases clipped from V and 0 bases from J, the junction kept 3 bases outside the gene matches. The CDR3 is 16 amino acids. Looked up from germline, CDR1 is DFQATT and CDR2 is SNEGSKA (reference sequence). CDR3: CSARTSGRSSTDTQYF. CDR3 sequence (DNA): TGCAGTGCTAGGACTAGCGGGAGGAGCAGCACAGATACGCAGTATTTT.

The chain joins TRBV6-1 to TRBJ2-1; 9 bases are a match to TRBD2. V dropped 4 bases and J dropped 6; count of bases not matched to a gene: 7. Germline V CDR1 and CDR2: MNHNS, SASEGT. The CDR3 is 15 residues long. CDR3 loop: CASSAFSGRANEQFF. The CDR3 bases are TGTGCCAGCAGTGCCTTTAGCGGGAGAGCCAATGAGCAGTTCTTC.

The J gene is TRBJ2-6, the V gene TRBV7-2; D remains unclear. The CDR3 is 15 amino acids. Trimming left V 6 bases short and J 4 bases short, with 13 bases between. The germline gives CDR1 SGHTA, CDR2 FQGNSA. The CDR3 nucleotides are TGTGCCAGCAGTCTTAGATTACAGGGGGCCAACGTCCTGACTTTC. Its translation: CASSLRLQGANVLTF.

This clonotype was picked up one time. The rearrangement uses TRBV4-2 and TRBJ2-2; D might be TRBD2 (5 bases). Trimming removed 2 bases from V and 7 bases from J, with 17 bases in between. Germline CDR1 LGHNA, CDR2 YNFKEQ. The CDR3 is made up of 16 amino acids. The CDR3 protein is CASSQYGSVGGGELFF. The CDR3 DNA reads as TGTGCCAGCAGCCAATACGGTAGCGTGGGTGGCGGGGAGCTGTTTTTT.

This clonotype was seen a handful of times. This sequence joins TRBV6-1 and TRBJ2-3; 9 bases are a match to TRBD2. With 8 bases clipped from V and 4 bases from J, the junction kept 7 bases outside the gene matches. CDR1 is MNHNS, CDR2 SASEGT, per germline. The CDR3 runs to 14 residues. The CDR3 protein is CASGLAGRADTQYF. CDR3 nucleotides: TGTGCCAGCGGTCTAGCGGGACGGGCAGATACGCAGTATTTT.